This is a list of T cell receptor beta chains from one sample in a study of T cell repertoires in cytomegalovirus infection. TCRdb reprocessed the reads with MiXCR, giving one entry per CDR3 protein. The sample has 200,000 to 250,000 distinct CDR3 sequences; over 20% are singletons. Sequencing was performed on CD8+ T cells from PBMCs. The origin of the receptors is a human donor in good health (CMV status not recorded). Some clones in this sample may be carry-over from other donors' samples. Each CDR3 is given with its conserved first and last residue. A D gene is named only where the DNA matches it firmly. The size field is filled for only some rows; it gives once, few, many or a size class.

j_call | v_call | d_call | clone_size | cdr3_aa | cdr3_nt
TRBJ1-2 | TRBV24-1 | . | many | CATSDSSGAFYGYTF | TGTGCCACCAGTGATTCTTCAGGGGCCTTCTATGGCTACACCTTC
TRBJ2-7 | TRBV4-1 | TRBD2 | many | CASSHVGTSGSSYEQYF | TGCGCCAGCAGCCACGTAGGGACTAGCGGAAGCTCCTACGAGCAGTACTTC
TRBJ2-7 | TRBV29-1 | . | few | CSARTVTSYEQYF | TGCAGCGCTAGGACGGTGACCTCCTACGAGCAGTACTTC
TRBJ2-1 | TRBV6-2/TRBV6-3 | . | . | CASWGLQYNEQFF | TGTGCCAGCTGGGGCTTACAATACAATGAGCAGTTCTTC
TRBJ1-1 | TRBV27 | . | . | CANSLGKGTEAFF | TGTGCCAACAGCCTCGGTAAGGGGACTGAAGCTTTCTTT
TRBJ1-5 | TRBV7-6 | . | many | CASSLGYGDQPQHF | TGTGCCAGCAGCTTAGGCTATGGGGATCAGCCCCAGCATTTT
TRBJ1-4 | TRBV7-9 | . | . | CASSLARQILENPEKLFF | TGTGCCAGCAGCTTAGCACGGCAGATCTTGGAGAACCCTGAAAAACTGTTTTTT
TRBJ1-3 | TRBV5-4 | TRBD1 | few | CASSFQGAIGNTIYF | TGTGCCAGCAGCTTCCAGGGGGCGATCGGAAACACCATATATTTT
TRBJ1-2 | TRBV7-2 | . | many | CASKGPYTF | TGTGCCAGCAAGGGGCCCTACACCTTC
TRBJ2-7 | TRBV12-3/TRBV12-4 | . | many | CASSFGEGGSYEQYF | TGTGCCAGCAGTTTTGGTGAGGGGGGCTCCTACGAGCAGTACTTC
TRBJ2-1 | TRBV24-1 | TRBD2 | . | CATSPAGGSYNEQFF | TGTGCCACCAGTCCCGCGGGGGGATCCTACAATGAGCAGTTCTTC
TRBJ1-2 | TRBV12-3/TRBV12-4 | . | . | CASSFGAGYTF | TGTGCCAGCAGTTTCGGGGCTGGCTACACCTTC
TRBJ2-3 | TRBV2 | TRBD2 | . | CASSEYSSGGLDTQYF | TGTGCCAGCAGTGAGTACTCGAGCGGGGGGTTAGATACGCAGTATTTT
TRBJ2-1 | TRBV5-4 | . | many | CASSLKSEDYNEQFF | TGTGCCAGCAGCTTGAAAAGCGAAGACTACAATGAGCAGTTCTTC
TRBJ2-7 | TRBV11-2 | . | many | CASSLNPGTVSYEQYF | TGTGCCAGCAGCTTGAACCCGGGGACGGTCTCCTACGAGCAGTACTTC
TRBJ1-2 | TRBV6-5 | . | few | CASSYNAVGYTF | TGTGCCAGCAGTTACAATGCAGTAGGCTACACCTTC
TRBJ1-1 | TRBV5-1 | . | . | CASSLDQGPRVLEAEAFF | TGCGCCAGCAGCTTGGACCAGGGGCCAAGAGTATTGGAGGCTGAAGCTTTCTTT
TRBJ1-1 | TRBV19 | . | . | CASSTYADGPLNTEAFF | TGTGCCAGTAGTACGTACGCCGACGGTCCCCTGAACACTGAAGCTTTCTTT
TRBJ1-1 | TRBV7-9 | TRBD1 | many | CASSPRTGGEAEAFF | TGTGCCAGCAGCCCCCGGACAGGGGGAGAAGCTGAAGCTTTCTTT
TRBJ2-2 | TRBV2 | . | few | CANRDTNTGELFF | TGTGCCAACCGGGACACCAACACCGGGGAGCTGTTTTTT
TRBJ1-5 | TRBV7-2 | TRBD1 | many | CASSATGVSNQPQHF | TGTGCCAGCAGCGCAACAGGGGTCAGCAATCAGCCCCAGCATTTT
TRBJ2-1 | TRBV19 | . | few | CASSTGQVWGYNEQFF | TGTGCCAGTAGTACAGGCCAAGTTTGGGGATACAATGAGCAGTTCTTC
TRBJ1-2 | TRBV7-9 | . | many | CASSLGSGYTF | TGTGCCAGCAGTTTAGGCAGTGGCTACACCTTC
TRBJ2-1 | TRBV7-9 | TRBD1 | few | CASSLRGGQGSDEQFF | TGTGCCAGCAGCTTGAGGGGGGGACAGGGGTCAGATGAGCAGTTCTTC
TRBJ1-1 | TRBV7-8 | . | . | CASSGSGPLEAFF | TGTGCCAGCAGCGGTAGCGGACCACTTGAAGCTTTCTTT
TRBJ2-7 | TRBV19 | . | many | CASTNGAGGSEQYF | TGTGCCAGTACCAATGGGGCAGGAGGGAGCGAGCAGTACTTC
TRBJ2-4 | TRBV7-9 | . | . | CASTQSGGVPKGNIQYF | TGTGCCAGCACCCAATCCGGAGGGGTACCAAAGGGGAACATTCAGTACTTC
TRBJ2-1 | TRBV19 | . | few | CASSMAVDEQFF | TGTGCCAGTAGTATGGCCGTGGATGAGCAGTTCTTC
TRBJ2-1 | TRBV5-1 | . | few | CASSGDFPEQFF | TGCGCCAGCAGCGGGGACTTTCCGGAGCAGTTCTTC
TRBJ2-7 | TRBV20-1 | . | many | CSARDKTASYEQYF | TGCAGTGCTAGAGATAAAACAGCCTCCTACGAGCAGTACTTC
TRBJ1-2 | TRBV29-1 | . | few | CSVEDRAGYYGYTF | TGCAGCGTTGAAGATCGGGCAGGGTACTATGGCTACACCTTC
TRBJ2-5 | TRBV7-9 | . | many | CASSPSGMYQETQYF | TGTGCCAGCAGCCCCTCCGGCATGTACCAAGAGACCCAGTACTTC
TRBJ2-2 | TRBV12-3/TRBV12-4 | TRBD2 | . | CASRNGLAANTGELFF | TGTGCCAGCCGGAATGGACTAGCGGCGAACACCGGGGAGCTGTTTTTT
TRBJ1-1 | TRBV19 | . | . | CASSTGSITEAFF | TGTGCCAGTAGCACAGGGAGTATCACTGAAGCTTTCTTT
TRBJ2-7 | TRBV7-8 | . | many | CASSGGQSYEQYF | TGTGCCAGCAGTGGCGGGCAGTCCTACGAGCAGTACTTC
TRBJ1-1 | TRBV2 | . | . | CASNDSPMNTEAFF | TGTGCCAGCAATGATAGCCCGATGAACACTGAAGCTTTCTTT
TRBJ1-1 | TRBV7-9 | . | . | CASSLASEAFF | TGTGCCAGCAGCTTAGCTAGTGAAGCTTTCTTT
TRBJ2-1 | TRBV20-1 | TRBD2 | . | CSASGSGGAYNEQFF | TGCAGTGCTAGCGGTAGCGGGGGGGCCTACAATGAGCAGTTCTTC
TRBJ2-1 | TRBV7-2 | . | many | CASSFDNEQFF | TGTGCCAGCAGCTTCGACAATGAGCAGTTCTTC
TRBJ1-1 | TRBV6-5 | . | . | CASSYQGVGTEAFF | TGTGCCAGCAGTTACCAGGGCGTAGGCACTGAAGCTTTCTTT
TRBJ2-7 | TRBV7-9 | . | many | CASSPDGSSYEQYF | TGTGCCAGCAGCCCGGACGGAAGCTCCTACGAGCAGTACTTC
TRBJ1-1 | TRBV7-9 | . | many | CASSEPRAMNTEAFF | TGTGCCAGCAGCGAGCCCCGGGCCATGAACACTGAAGCTTTCTTT
TRBJ1-2 | TRBV28 | . | . | CASSFGDSASGYTF | TGTGCCAGCAGTTTCGGGGATTCAGCGAGTGGCTACACCTTC
TRBJ2-6 | TRBV7-6 | . | many | CASSLGGSGANVLTF | TGTGCCAGCAGCTTAGGTGGATCTGGGGCCAACGTCCTGACTTTC
TRBJ1-4 | TRBV6-6 | . | . | CASSYLDGNEKLFF | TGTGCCAGCAGTTACTTGGATGGTAATGAAAAACTGTTTTTT
TRBJ2-7 | TRBV7-9 | TRBD2 | many | CASSPGGGGESSYEQYF | TGTGCCAGCAGCCCCGGAGGCGGGGGGGAAAGCTCCTACGAGCAGTACTTC
TRBJ1-5 | TRBV7-6 | . | many | CASSFEGPNQPQHF | TGTGCCAGCAGCTTCGAGGGTCCCAATCAGCCCCAGCATTTT
TRBJ2-7 | TRBV20-1 | . | . | CSARDTGGGFAYEQYF | TGCAGTGCTAGAGATACTGGGGGGGGCTTCGCCTACGAGCAGTACTTC
TRBJ2-4 | TRBV20-1 | . | many | CSASGDRRNIQYF | TGCAGTGCTAGTGGTGACCGACGGAACATTCAGTACTTC
TRBJ2-1 | TRBV7-6 | TRBD2 | many | CASSLGWTSGGALNEQFF | TGTGCCAGCAGCTTAGGCTGGACTAGCGGGGGGGCCCTCAATGAGCAGTTCTTC
TRBJ1-2 | TRBV18 | . | few | CASSPPTESYGYTF | TGTGCCAGCTCACCACCGACAGAGTCCTATGGCTACACCTTC